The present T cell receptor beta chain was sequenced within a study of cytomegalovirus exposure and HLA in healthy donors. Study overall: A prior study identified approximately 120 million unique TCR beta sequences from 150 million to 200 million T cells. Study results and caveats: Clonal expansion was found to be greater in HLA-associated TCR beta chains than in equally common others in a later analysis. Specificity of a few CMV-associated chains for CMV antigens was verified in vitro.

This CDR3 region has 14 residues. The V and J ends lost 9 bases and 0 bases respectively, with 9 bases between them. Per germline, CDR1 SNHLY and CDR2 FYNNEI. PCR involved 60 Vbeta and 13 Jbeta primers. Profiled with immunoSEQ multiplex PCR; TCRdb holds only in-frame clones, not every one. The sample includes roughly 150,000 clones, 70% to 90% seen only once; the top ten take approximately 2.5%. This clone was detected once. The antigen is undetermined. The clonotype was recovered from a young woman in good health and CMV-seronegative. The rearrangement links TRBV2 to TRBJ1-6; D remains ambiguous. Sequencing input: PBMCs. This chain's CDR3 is CASFVSSYNSPLHF. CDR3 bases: TGTGCCAGTTTCGTTAGCTCCTATAATTCACCCCTCCACTTT.